These 25 T cell receptor beta chains were all obtained from the same sample, sequenced in a study of blood T cell repertoires in COVID-19. Measured with immunoSEQ multiplex PCR; TCRdb has only the in-frame clones, and not every one. This sample yields roughly 240,000 clones, of which roughly 82% are seen a single time; approximately 4.5% belongs to the top ten. The specimen sequenced was peripheral blood. All receptors derive from a woman aged 70 to 79 with acute or convalescent COVID-19.

This sequence joins TRBV3-1 (or the pseudogene TRBV3-2) and TRBJ1-6; no firm D call. The CDR3 spans 16 residues. V dropped 0 bases and J dropped 3 bases, with 9 bases sitting between them. In germline, CDR1 is LGHDT, CDR2 YNNKEL (reference sequence). CDR3 amino acids: CASSQELGVYNSPLHF. The CDR3 DNA sequence: TGTGCCAGCAGCCAAGAGCTCGGAGTCTATAATTCACCCCTCCACTTT.

The V and J genes are TRBV5-1 and TRBJ2-5; TRBD2 agrees at 9 bases. In germline, CDR1 is SGHRS, CDR2 YFSETQ. The trim removed 2 bases at V and 3 bases at J, leaving 5 bases unmatched. The CDR3 spans 15 residues. The CDR3 DNA reads TGCGCCAGCAGCTTTCAAATAGCGGGGGAAGAGACCCAGTACTTC. Translation gives CASSFQIAGEETQYF.

This clone was found once. J is TRBJ1-4 and V is TRBV5-4, with 7 positions matching TRBD1. The J segment lost 6 bases and the V segment lost 0 bases, leaving 5 bases of the junction unmatched. CDR3 length equals 15 residues. Germline V gene data show CDR1 as SGHNT and CDR2 as YYREEE (reference sequence). This chain's CDR3 is CASSLGPGTDEKLFF. In DNA form, the CDR3 reads TGTGCCAGCAGCTTGGGGCCCGGGACAGATGAAAAACTGTTTTTT.

The CDR3 here is CASSYTGGWGTEAFF. The CDR3 DNA reads TGTGCCAGCAGCTATACCGGGGGTTGGGGCACTGAAGCTTTCTTT. V is TRBV7-9 and J is TRBJ1-1; TRBD1 is a possible D gene (5 bases). The V end was cut by 4 bases, the J end by 4 bases, with 16 bases between. The germline CDR1 and CDR2 sequences are SEHNR and FQNEAQ (reference sequence). CDR3 length equals 15 residues.

The chain employs TRBV11-3 and TRBJ2-6; the match to TRBD2 covers 10 bases. Germline V lookup: CDR1 SGHNT, CDR2 YENEEA. The trim removed 5 bases at V and 0 bases at J, leaving 13 bases unmatched. The CDR3 is 20 residues long. CDR3 sequence: CASSKGYTSGDYSGANVLTF. CDR3 in DNA: TGTGCCAGCAGCAAGGGCTACACTAGCGGGGATTACTCTGGGGCCAACGTCCTGACTTTC.

This clone was seen only a few times. The chain recombines TRBV19 with TRBJ1-5, with 9 bases fitting TRBD1. The trim removed 5 bases at V and 6 bases at J, leaving 11 bases unmatched. Germline CDR1 reads LNHDA; CDR2 reads SQIVND (reference sequence). CDR3 length: 16 residues. The CDR3 loop is CASSRTGGGGSQPQHF. CDR3 sequence (DNA): TGTGCCAGTAGTCGAACAGGGGGCGGGGGGTCTCAGCCCCAGCATTTT.

The chain employs TRBV11-2 and TRBJ1-4, with D tentatively TRBD1 (5 bases). Germline CDR1 is SGHAT and CDR2 is FQNNGV. V was clipped by 1 base and J by 8 bases, with 14 bases between them. The CDR3 loop spans 15 amino acids. The CDR3 nucleotides are TGTGCCAGCAGCTTAGTAGGAGGGGACGGCGAAAAACTGTTTTTT. This codes for CASSLVGGDGEKLFF.

The chain combines TRBV29-1 with TRBJ1-2; D may be TRBD1 (5 bases). V shed 8 bases and J shed 3 bases, with 16 bases lying between them. This CDR3 comprises 13 residues. Germline values: CDR1 SQVTM, CDR2 ANQGSEA. The CDR3 DNA reads TGCAGCTCCACCCAAACAGGCGACTATGGCTACACCTTC. Its translation: CSSTQTGDYGYTF.

CDR3 sequence reads: CASSPSTGEETQYF. CDR3 DNA: TGTGCCAGCAGCCCTTCGACAGGGGAAGAGACCCAGTACTTC. The chain links TRBV9 to TRBJ2-5; 8 bases line up with TRBD1. The CDR3 spans 14 residues. The V gene end was trimmed by 4 bases and the J gene end by 3 bases; junction bases not matched to a gene: 5. Germline V gene sequence: CDR1 SGDLS, CDR2 YYNGEE.

The genes are TRBV4-3 and TRBJ2-3; D is unresolved. V lost 1 base and J 2 bases, leaving 7 bases between the germline ends. The CDR3 loop spans 14 amino acids. CDR1 is LGHNA, CDR2 YSLEER, per germline. As DNA, the CDR3 is TGCGCCAGCAGCCAAGTGCCCTACACAGATACGCAGTATTTT. Its protein product is CASSQVPYTDTQYF.

The V call is TRBV27, the J call TRBJ2-1; maybe TRBD2 (6 bases). This CDR3 has 17 residues. The germline V gene has CDR1 MNHEY and CDR2 SMNVEV (reference sequence). Trimming took off 7 bases at V and 1 base at J, with 20 bases between the two ends. In DNA, the CDR3 is TGTGCCAGCACTTCACTAGGGTTCGGGGGATCCTACAATGAGCAGTTCTTC. Translating gives CASTSLGFGGSYNEQFF.

The chain employs TRBV5-4 and TRBJ2-4; 7 bases map to TRBD2. V gave up 0 bases and J gave up 2 bases; unmatched junction bases: 2. Germline V gene sequence: CDR1 SGHNT, CDR2 YYREEE (reference sequence). This CDR3 spans 15 amino acids. CDR3 loop: CASSLGRGTKNIQYF. The DNA for the CDR3 is TGTGCCAGCAGCTTGGGGCGGGGGACCAAAAACATTCAGTACTTC.

The rearrangement joins TRBV9 to TRBJ1-1, with D unresolved. Germline-derived CDR1 and CDR2 are SGDLS and YYNGEE. Trimming pared 0 bases from V and 11 bases from J, leaving 11 bases between. The CDR3 consists of 12 residues. This CDR3 is CASSVVEGTAFF. The CDR3 DNA follows: TGTGCCAGCAGCGTAGTGGAGGGTACGGCTTTCTTT.

The V gene is TRBV28, the J gene TRBJ1-2, with D possibly matching TRBD1 (6 bases). This CDR3 has 15 residues. Germline V CDR1 and CDR2: MDHEN, SYDVKM. Deletions cut 3 bases from V and 2 bases from J, with 13 bases between. The CDR3, as DNA: TGTGCCAGCAGTTTCGGTGGACAGCCAAACTATGGCTACACCTTC. Protein: CASSFGGQPNYGYTF.

This clone has just a few counts. The chain is built from TRBV7-2 and TRBJ1-3; D remains ambiguous. Looked up from germline, CDR1 is SGHTA and CDR2 is FQGNSA. The length of the CDR3 is 14 residues. Trimming removed 2 bases at V and 4 bases at J, with 9 bases between. The DNA for the CDR3 is TGTGCCAGCAGCTTAAACTCCCTCGGAAACACCATATATTTT. It codes for CASSLNSLGNTIYF.

The rearrangement joins TRBV7-9 to TRBJ2-2; TRBD1 aligns across 9 bases. Germline V gene data show CDR1 as SEHNR and CDR2 as FQNEAQ (reference sequence). The CDR3 length is 16 residues. The V and J ends lost 0 bases and 4 bases, in that order; junction bases with no gene match: 3. The DNA of the CDR3 is TGTGCCAGCAGCTTAGCCGGGACAGGGAGCACCGGGGAGCTGTTTTTT. Its protein is CASSLAGTGSTGELFF.

The chain links TRBV6-5 to TRBJ1-1; TRBD1 matches 8 bases. Unmatched junction bases numbered 12, after V lost 9 bases and J lost 6 bases. From germline, CDR1 is MNHEY and CDR2 SVGAGI. The CDR3 is made up of 14 amino acids. This CDR3 reads CASCRGLGLAEAFF. The CDR3 DNA reads TGTGCCAGTTGCAGGGGGCTGGGGTTGGCTGAAGCTTTCTTT.

J is TRBJ1-2 and V is TRBV5-4; tentatively, D is TRBD1 (6 bases). Germline assignment: CDR1 SGHNT and CDR2 YYREEE (reference sequence). This CDR3 is 13 amino acids long. The ends were cut back, 1 base at V and 7 bases at J, with 11 bases in the middle. The CDR3 spells CASSLPGESGYTF. The CDR3 DNA reads TGTGCCAGCAGCTTGCCAGGGGAGTCTGGCTACACCTTC.

This clone was observed a single time. The CDR3 DNA sequence: TGTGCCAGCAGAGACGGGACAGGGATCAATCAGCCCCAGCATTTT. This codes for CASRDGTGINQPQHF. The chain links TRBV6-5 to TRBJ1-5, with 9 bases lining up with TRBD1. CDR1 is MNHEY and CDR2 is SVGAGI in the germline V gene. The CDR3 is made up of 15 amino acids. J lost 3 bases, V lost 6 bases, and 6 bases had no gene match.

This clone was recorded a few times. The V and J genes are TRBV10-3 and TRBJ1-5; D unclear. Trimming stripped 7 bases from V and 7 bases from J, with 14 bases between. This CDR3 region has 13 residues. Germline V gives CDR1 ENHRY, CDR2 SYGVKD. The CDR3 sequence is CAITEGRFQPQHF. CDR3 nucleotides: TGTGCCATCACCGAGGGCAGATTCCAGCCCCAGCATTTT.

The chain carries TRBV18 and TRBJ2-2; unclear D gene. The V gene's germline CDR1 is KGHSH and CDR2 LQKENI. This CDR3 comprises 16 residues. Trimming pared 5 bases from V and 0 bases from J, leaving 13 bases between. As DNA, the CDR3 is TGTGCCAGCTCAATGGTTCGGCTAGCGAACACCGGGGAGCTGTTTTTT. Translated, it gives CASSMVRLANTGELFF.

V and J are TRBV10-1 and TRBJ1-2, with D perhaps matching TRBD1 (6 bases). CDR1 is WNHNN, CDR2 SYGVQD, per germline (reference sequence). V lost 5 bases and J lost 2, with 9 bases in between. The CDR3 extends over 13 amino acids. CDR3 nucleotide sequence: TGCGCCAGCAGTCTGGACAGAAACTATGGCTACACCTTC. It encodes CASSLDRNYGYTF.

The chain recombines TRBV27 with TRBJ2-7, with 7 bases fitting TRBD2. CDR3 size: 17 residues. CDR1 and CDR2 (germline): MNHEY, SMNVEV (reference sequence). With 0 bases clipped from V and 5 bases from J, the junction kept 13 bases outside the gene matches. CDR3 sequence (DNA): TGTGCCAGCAGTTTATCGGTTCCGACTAGCAAGGCCCACGAGCAGTACTTC. This gives the protein CASSLSVPTSKAHEQYF.

The V gene is TRBV18, the J gene TRBJ1-1; D gene uncertain. Trimming took off 3 bases at V and 1 base at J, with 9 bases between the two ends. Germline lookup yields CDR1 KGHSH and CDR2 LQKENI. The CDR3 runs 14 residues. DNA of the CDR3: TGTGCCAGCTCACCGCCCCTAGGGAACACTGAAGCTTTCTTT. Residues: CASSPPLGNTEAFF.

This CDR3 reads CASSQSSTSYNEQFF. The CDR3 DNA is TGCGCCAGCAGCCAAAGCTCCACCTCCTACAATGAGCAGTTCTTC. This chain joins TRBV4-3 and TRBJ2-1, with no clear D. The CDR3 contains 15 residues. Deletions cut 2 bases from V and 0 bases from J, with 8 bases between. Germline CDR1 is LGHNA and CDR2 is YSLEER.